This T cell receptor (beta chain) was recorded in a study of shared clonotypes between healthy human individuals (dated by TCRdb to between 2020 and 2021). About the investigation overall: Two women and a few men aged 18 to 49 years were included in the cohort. The study deeply sequenced blood TCR repertoires of about five healthy adults to estimate repertoire size and the extent of clonotype sharing between individuals. To increase sequencing depth and limit assay-specific biases, TCR repertoire library preparation and sequencing were carried out by different laboratories using diverse techniques. Leukapheresis yielded between about 0.85 and 10 billion PBMCs per donor. For each donor, three plates each were used for CD4 naive and CD4 memory, two plates were used for CD8 naive, and one plate was used for CD8 memory.

As concerns this clone: Its target antigen remains unknown. No quality values exist for individual bases; no much larger clone is one base distant.

The donors were healthy, HIV-negative adults with no recently reported acute infections or vaccinations. Every donor was a Caucasian adult living in Nashville, Tennessee, USA. CD4+ T cells were enriched through magnetic negative selection, after which naive cells were positively selected on CD45RA and the remaining negative fraction served as the memory subset. Blood was collected by leukapheresis, and PBMCs were isolated by Ficoll-Histopaque density gradient centrifugation and then cryopreserved in liquid nitrogen vapor phase. Purity and quantity of every magnetically sorted T cell population were checked by analytical flow cytometry. Genomic DNA was isolated from every sorted fraction and measured by UV absorbance on a Nanodrop 2000c. The CDR3 holds 13 amino acids from the cysteine to the phenylalanine. Only the CDR3 DNA stays, 39 bases, in frame from base 1. From the germline V gene, CDR1 is MDHEN and CDR2 is SYDVKM. Clipping removes 5 bases from V and 7 bases from J, with 4 as the unmatched junction base count.

Using the deep immunoSEQ assay, multiplex PCR amplified TCR CDR3 regions from genomic DNA. Extracted genomic DNA from each cell subset was spread evenly across all wells of several immunoSEQ 96-well plates, with each plate serving as a replicate. Each replicate PCR for sorted subsets received about 180 ng genomic DNA, equal to about 30,000 T cell genomes. The purified libraries were quantified using a Qubit 3.0 fluorometer, sized with a Bioanalyzer 2100, and then quantified again using the KAPA Library Quantification kit. A separate single-read 150-cycle Illumina NextSeq 550 flow cell was used to sequence each immunoSEQ 96-well plate. As for how the authors treated the data: Because only junctional sequences without quality scores were contained in the immunoSEQ output, filtering matching that applied to full-length reads could not be performed. To assign V/J genes and CDR3, sequences were annotated against IMGT germline references using PyIR, a Python wrapper for IgBLAST v1.9. Reads were filtered out if the reads had weak V/J assignments (E-value above 1e-6), no CDR3, stop codons, out-of-frame junctions, or ambiguous translated residues. V3J clonotypes were defined as sequences sharing the same inferred V gene, J gene, and CDR3 amino acid sequence. Percentage overlap between repertoires was calculated by dividing the number of shared unique clonotypes by the size of the smaller repertoire. Repertoire richness was assessed with RTK rarefaction, the Chao1 estimator, and Recon v2.1 estimates of unobserved clonotypes. For all TCRbeta clonotypes obtained by the gDNA method from a few donors, generation probabilities were computed with OLGA. Here the immuneACCESS table is served through TCRdb, limited to in-frame sequences with V and J called. Missing clones are a known gap in these copies; in checked studies unresolved V genes cover under half, and the rest lacks a known reason. Clonal size and the V and J genes are those of that table, whereas D and trimming came from the DNA. The sample table shows more than 1.2 million clones, and less than 99% are seen once. The top ten constitute approximately 0.38% of the sample.

Broader findings and caveats from the paper: Higher generation probabilities were observed for clonotypes shared by all four sorted-subset donors than for non-shared clonotypes. Rarefaction of sorted-subset datasets indicated incomplete sequencing despite the large sequencing depth. About 4.5% of naive CD4, 3.5% of naive CD8, roughly 2.4% of memory CD4, and less than 0.45% of memory CD8 clonotypes were shared across a few donors. Only blood was sampled, and tissue TCR repertoires likely differ from those in blood. Naive subsets generally had larger estimated clonotype richness than memory subsets did. Pairwise subsampling indicated that sequencing depth was expected to affect the degree of clonotype sharing among donors. Because the study included a small number of donors, the genetic and exposure-history diversity represented was limited.

The sequencing sample was made of naive CD4+ T cells sorted from blood. According to the study, the label for this sample's cell subset or site signals: CD45RA+ positively selected. This receptor was identified in a man aged 25 to 40 in good health. Recombination joined TRBV28 with TRBJ1-5; 8 bases in between match TRBD1. The nucleotide sequence reads as follows: TGTGCCAGCAGTACAGGGGGGTGGCAGCCCCAGCATTTT. It specifies CASSTGGWQPQHF.